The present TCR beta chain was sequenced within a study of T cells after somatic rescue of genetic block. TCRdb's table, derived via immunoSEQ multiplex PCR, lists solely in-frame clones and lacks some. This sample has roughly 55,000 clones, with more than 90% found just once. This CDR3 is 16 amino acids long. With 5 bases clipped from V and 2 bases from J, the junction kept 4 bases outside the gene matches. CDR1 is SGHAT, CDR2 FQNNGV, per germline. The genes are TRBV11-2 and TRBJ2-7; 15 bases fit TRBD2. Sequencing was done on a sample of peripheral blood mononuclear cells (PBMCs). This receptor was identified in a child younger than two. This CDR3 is CASSGTSGRSPYEQYF. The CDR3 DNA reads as TGTGCCAGCAGCGGGACTAGCGGGAGGTCCCCCTACGAGCAGTACTTC.